The 9 T cell receptor beta chains presented below share a single source sample, sequenced in a study of blood T cell repertoires in COVID-19. Profiled with immunoSEQ multiplex PCR; TCRdb holds only in-frame clones, not every one. This table has 200,000 to 250,000 clones, approximately 86% appearing once. Sequencing was carried out using peripheral blood. These receptors were collected from a woman aged 60-75 years who had recovered from COVID-19.

This chain joins TRBV10-3 and TRBJ1-1, with unresolved D. CDR1 and CDR2 (germline): ENHRY, SYGVKD. This CDR3 spans 14 amino acids. V was clipped by 0 bases and J by 5 bases, with 10 bases between them. The CDR3 protein is CAISESSTLTEAFF. CDR3 DNA: TGTGCCATCAGTGAGTCATCTACTTTGACTGAAGCTTTCTTT.

The rearrangement joins TRBV5-1 to TRBJ2-1; weak D call: TRBD2 (5 bases). This CDR3 is built from 13 residues. Per germline, CDR1 SGHRS and CDR2 YFSETQ. V dropped 0 bases and J dropped 10 bases, with 11 bases sitting between them. DNA for the CDR3: TGCGCCAGCAGCTTGGCTGCGGGTCGGGAGCAGTTCTTC. Amino acids: CASSLAAGREQFF.

The chain joins TRBV14 to TRBJ1-3, with 7 bases matching TRBD1. After removal of 4 bases from V and 3 bases from J, the junction contained 9 bases not matched to a gene. The CDR3 loop spans 16 amino acids. Germline-derived CDR1 and CDR2 are SGHDN and FVKESK. Written as DNA, the CDR3 is TGTGCCAGCAGCCTAGGATGGGGACAGTTTGGAAACACCATATATTTT. It yields the protein CASSLGWGQFGNTIYF.

The chain has TRBV28 and TRBJ1-4; D is unresolved. Germline V gene data show CDR1 as MDHEN and CDR2 as SYDVKM. The CDR3 extends over 17 amino acids. The V end was cut by 6 bases, the J end by 4 bases, with 21 bases between. CDR3 in amino acids: CASRSWAGAGSNEKLFF. The CDR3 bases are TGTGCCAGCAGGTCCTGGGCGGGCGCGGGGAGTAATGAAAAACTGTTTTTT.

The V call is TRBV15, the J call TRBJ2-1; TRBD2 agrees at 9 bases. V shed 5 bases, J shed 9 bases, and the junction held 11 bases outside the gene matches. CDR3 length: 15 residues. Germline-derived CDR1 and CDR2 are LNHNV and YYDKDF (reference sequence). The CDR3 DNA is TGTGCCACCAGCGTAAATATAGCGGGGGCGACTGAGCAGTTCTTC. Translated, it gives CATSVNIAGATEQFF.

The chain has TRBV6-2 or TRBV6-3 and TRBJ1-5; a possible D gene is TRBD1 (5 bases). CDR3 length: 13 amino acids. CDR1 is MNHEY and CDR2 is SVGEGT in the germline V gene. V lost 6 bases and J lost 0, with 6 bases in between. CDR3 DNA sequence: TGTGCCAGCAGCGACAGTAGCAATCAGCCCCAGCATTTT. It is translated as CASSDSSNQPQHF.

The J gene is TRBJ2-1, the V gene TRBV5-4, with D possibly being TRBD1 (6 bases). Germline V gene data show CDR1 as SGHNT and CDR2 as YYREEE (reference sequence). The CDR3 extends over 16 amino acids. Trimming stripped 4 bases from V and 3 bases from J, with 17 bases between. This CDR3 reads CASSVTQGRLYNEQFF. The CDR3, as DNA: TGTGCCAGCAGCGTAACACAGGGACGACTCTACAATGAGCAGTTCTTC.

The chain uses TRBV7-8 and TRBJ1-1; D may be TRBD1 (6 bases). Germline V gene sequence: CDR1 SGHVS, CDR2 FQNEAQ. V was clipped by 5 bases and J by 1 base, with 11 bases between them. CDR3 length equals 14 residues. The CDR3 DNA sequence: TGTGCCAGCAGCCGAGCAGGGGCGAACACTGAAGCTTTCTTT. It codes for CASSRAGANTEAFF.

The rearrangement links TRBV4-2 to TRBJ1-1; 8 bases fit TRBD1. Trimming removed 4 bases from V and 7 bases from J; junction bases left unmatched: 5. This CDR3 has 13 amino acids. Germline CDR1 and CDR2: LGHNA and YNFKEQ. Written as DNA, the CDR3 is TGTGCCAGCAGCCTGACAGGGGAAGTTGAAGCTTTCTTT. It is translated as CASSLTGEVEAFF.